This T cell receptor (beta chain) was sequenced during a study of cytomegalovirus exposure and HLA in healthy donors. Study-wide results and limits: The authors later linked a missense DCLRE1C variant to TCR beta V- and J-gene trimming.

Healthy bone marrow donors supplied every sample. The study sampled nominally healthy donors, though unrecorded immune exposures were likely. This clone was seen ten or more times. Its matching antigen is unknown. A junction boundary mismatches the germline segment, possibly from a read error. The same CDR3 also results from other DNA sequences found in this sample. The CDR3 runs 17 residues. Germline V lookup: CDR1 MDHEN, CDR2 SYDVKM. The PCR contained 60 Vbeta and 13 Jbeta primers. Sequencing used immunoSEQ multiplex PCR; TCRdb keeps in-frame clones, though not all of them. The sample shows approximately 61,000 clones, around 75% of them seen only once.

The chain has TRBV28 and TRBJ2-1; D perhaps matches TRBD2 (5 bases). Sample: PBMCs. The TCR originated in a man aged 45-60 years in good health and CMV-seropositive. Written as DNA, the CDR3 is TGCGCCAGCAGTTTGGAGACTATAGAAGGGTATTACAATGAGCAGTTCTTC. Translating gives CASSLETIEGYYNEQFF.